The 13 T cell receptor beta chains presented below share a single source sample, sequenced in a study of T cell changes during pregnancy in multiple sclerosis (dated by TCRdb to between 2018 and 2021). Receptors were amplified or captured by the immunoSEQ multiplex PCR assay. Not all clones reach the TCRdb copy of this immuneACCESS table, which keeps in-frame sequences only. Checked studies attribute under half of the gap to unresolved V genes and leave the rest unexplained. Recorded for this sample are some 70,000 clones; roughly nine tenths of them occurred a single time. The top ten clones comprise around 2.2% of the sample. Sequences were derived from peripheral blood, sampled in the second trimester of pregnancy. The receptors come from a female donor in good health, enrolled as a control in a pregnancy study.

The genes are TRBV7-8 and TRBJ1-2; a weak D match, TRBD1 (5 bases). The germline gives CDR1 SGHVS, CDR2 FQNEAQ. This CDR3 is built from 16 residues. V was shortened by 7 bases and J by 5 bases, with 23 bases between the two germline ends. The CDR3 bases are TGTGCCAGCACTATGAGGAGGGACTTCGCCTCATATGGCTACACCTTC. Its protein product is CASTMRRDFASYGYTF.

V and J are TRBV5-1 and TRBJ2-5; 7 bases are shared with TRBD2. The J segment lost 4 bases and the V segment lost 2 bases, leaving 11 bases of the junction unmatched. The CDR3 length is 16 residues. CDR1 and CDR2 (germline): SGHRS, YFSETQ. The CDR3 DNA sequence: TGCGCCAGCAGCTTAACATGGACGGGAGGTGGAGAGACCCAGTACTTC. Translation: CASSLTWTGGGETQYF.

In this sample, this clone turned up once. V is TRBV6-1 and J is TRBJ1-1; D call uncertain. CDR1 and CDR2 (germline): MNHNS, SASEGT. The V end lost 3 bases, the J end lost 2 bases, and 13 bases lay between the germline ends. This CDR3 contains 15 residues. Here the CDR3 DNA reads TGTGCCAGCAGTGATGGCGGGTTCGGCAACACTGAAGCTTTCTTT. It translates to CASSDGGFGNTEAFF.

The genes are TRBV19 and TRBJ1-1; D unclear. The CDR3 consists of 14 residues. Germline-derived CDR1 and CDR2 are LNHDA and SQIVND (reference sequence). V was pared by 3 bases and J by 1 base, with 9 bases between. DNA of the CDR3: TGTGCCAGTAGTATTCGACCGGGGAACACTGAAGCTTTCTTT. It codes for CASSIRPGNTEAFF.

The chain uses TRBV7-9 and TRBJ1-5; 7 bases are a match to TRBD1. The junction had 8 bases not matched to a gene; V was cut back by 6 bases and J by 6 bases. This CDR3 is built from 14 residues. The germline V gene has CDR1 SEHNR and CDR2 FQNEAQ (reference sequence). Written as DNA, the CDR3 is TGTGCCAGCAGTTCCGACAGGGAAGGTCAGCCCCAGCATTTT. Translated, it gives CASSSDREGQPQHF.

The V gene is TRBV5-1, the J gene TRBJ2-1; TRBD1 matches at 9 bases. Germline CDR1 and CDR2: SGHRS and YFSETQ. Unmatched junction bases numbered 2, after V lost 4 bases and J lost 3 bases. This CDR3 has 14 amino acids. CDR3 region: CASSRQGVYNEQFF. CDR3 bases: TGCGCCAGCAGCAGACAGGGGGTCTACAATGAGCAGTTCTTC.

The V gene is TRBV5-1, the J gene TRBJ2-4, with TRBD2 matching over 8 bases. This CDR3 has 15 residues. Trimming cost V 5 bases and J 6 bases; bases outside gene matches: 10. Germline CDR1 and CDR2: SGHRS and YFSETQ. As DNA, the CDR3 is TGCGCCAGCAGGGTCGGGAGGGAGCAAGGAAACATTCAGTACTTC. It is translated as CASRVGREQGNIQYF.

A few counts support this clone. J is TRBJ2-7 and V is TRBV6-1, with D perhaps TRBD2 (6 bases). This CDR3 has 13 residues. Germline V gene lookup returns CDR1 MNHNS and CDR2 SASEGT. The germline V and J ends were trimmed by 2 bases and 2 bases, with 7 bases remaining between them. CDR3 coding DNA: TGTGCCAGCAGTGAATGGGGGGCCTACGAGCAGTACTTC. It translates to CASSEWGAYEQYF.

V and J are TRBV5-1 and TRBJ1-1; D is unresolved. Trimming took off 0 bases at V and 8 bases at J, with 14 bases between the two ends. Per germline, CDR1 SGHRS and CDR2 YFSETQ. This CDR3 contains 14 residues. CDR3 sequence (DNA): TGCGCCAGCAGCTTGGCGGTTGGGCAGAAAGAAGCTTTCTTT. It is translated as CASSLAVGQKEAFF.

The chain has TRBV10-3 and TRBJ1-1; D is ambiguous. Germline V lookup: CDR1 ENHRY, CDR2 SYGVKD. V dropped 0 bases and J dropped 6 bases, with 14 bases sitting between them. The CDR3 consists of 15 residues. The CDR3 is CAISESTGFEAEAFF. The CDR3 DNA reads TGTGCCATCAGTGAGTCGACGGGGTTCGAGGCTGAAGCTTTCTTT.

The rearrangement joins TRBV7-6 to TRBJ2-7; the match to TRBD1 covers 7 bases. V lost 5 bases to trimming and J lost 3 bases; unmatched junction nucleotides: 7. Germline V lookup: CDR1 SGHVS, CDR2 FNYEAQ. The CDR3 sequence is 14 residues long. The CDR3 DNA is TGTGCCAGCAGCGCAGGGGGATTAGACTACGAGCAGTACTTC. Protein product: CASSAGGLDYEQYF.

This clone was picked up one time. The sample holds other DNA sequences that translate to the same CDR3. The CDR3 loop is CASSSGQGNSPLHF. The CDR3 DNA is TGTGCCAGCAGTTCGGGACAGGGAAATTCACCCCTCCACTTT. The chain couples TRBV27 to TRBJ1-6, with 9 bases identical to TRBD1. The CDR3 length is 14 residues. The germline CDR1 and CDR2 sequences are MNHEY and SMNVEV (reference sequence). Unmatched junction bases numbered 2, after V lost 4 bases and J lost 7 bases.

The chain has TRBV7-2 and TRBJ1-2, with no clear D. V dropped 6 bases and J dropped 10 bases, with 15 bases sitting between them. The CDR3 extends over 12 amino acids. Germline lookup yields CDR1 SGHTA and CDR2 FQGNSA. CDR3 DNA sequence: TGTGCCAGCAGTTCCCCCCCCGTTTCCTACACCTTC. Protein sequence: CASSSPPVSYTF. The variable domain in full, with the rest retrieved from reference TRBV7-2 and TRBJ1-2, is GAGVSQSPSNKVTEKGKDVELRCDPISGHTALYWYRQSLGQGLEFLIYFQGNSAPDKSGLPSDRFSAERTGGSVSTLTIQRTQQEDSAVYLCASSSPPVSYTFGSGTRLTVV.